This entry lists 18 T cell receptor beta chains sequenced from one sample in a study of cytomegalovirus exposure and HLA in healthy donors. Amplification used 60 Vbeta primers and 13 Jbeta primers. The repertoire was sequenced with immunoSEQ multiplex PCR; TCRdb's copy has only in-frame clones and lacks some. The sample records approximately 190,000 clones, 75% to 90% being singletons. Sequencing was carried out using PBMCs. The receptors shown here come from a man between 40 and 49 years old in good health and CMV-seropositive.

The V gene is TRBV28, the J gene TRBJ1-1; 7 bases are shared with TRBD1. The CDR3 runs 13 residues. With V trimmed by 10 bases and J by 4 bases, 9 bases remained unmatched. CDR1 is MDHEN, CDR2 SYDVKM, per germline. CDR3 residues: CATQTGLGTEAFF. The DNA of the CDR3 is TGTGCCACCCAGACAGGGTTGGGCACTGAAGCTTTCTTT.

This clone was observed a few times. The chain joins TRBV19 to TRBJ1-5, with D hard to call. Germline CDR1 is LNHDA and CDR2 is SQIVND (reference sequence). Trimming took off 3 bases at V and 2 bases at J, with 11 bases between the two ends. This CDR3 is 15 amino acids long. CDR3 DNA: TGTGCCAGTAGTATGAAGGGCGGGGGCAATCAGCCCCAGCATTTT. Protein: CASSMKGGGNQPQHF.

The count of this clone is one. V gene TRBV4-1 combines with J gene TRBJ2-7; tentatively, D is TRBD1 (5 bases). This CDR3 is 14 amino acids long. Germline V gives CDR1 MGHRA, CDR2 YSYEKL. Deletions cut 0 bases from V and 2 bases from J, with 8 bases between. The CDR3 sequence: CASSQDPRAYEQYF. The CDR3 DNA reads as TGCGCCAGCAGCCAAGACCCCAGGGCCTACGAGCAGTACTTC.

The chain is built from TRBV9 and TRBJ2-7; the match to TRBD1 covers 8 bases. J was trimmed by 7 bases and V by 6 bases; bases with no gene match: 15. The CDR3 length is 15 residues. The germline CDR1 and CDR2 sequences are SGDLS and YYNGEE. The CDR3 loop is CASTRSVRGLEEQYF. The DNA of the CDR3 is TGTGCCAGCACCAGGAGTGTCAGGGGGCTGGAGGAGCAGTACTTC.

CDR3 loop: CASTQGGLQETQYF. The CDR3 DNA reads TGTGCCAGCACCCAGGGGGGACTCCAAGAGACCCAGTACTTC. The J gene is TRBJ2-5, the V gene TRBV7-2; a possible D gene is TRBD1 (7 bases). The germline V gene encodes CDR1 SGHTA and CDR2 FQGNSA. The germline V and J ends were trimmed by 7 bases and 1 base, with 13 bases remaining between them. The CDR3 spans 14 residues.

There are a few counts of this clone. This chain joins TRBV18 and TRBJ2-1; tentative D call: TRBD2 (7 bases). The CDR3 contains 16 residues. From germline, CDR1 is KGHSH and CDR2 LQKENI. Deletions cut 3 bases from V and 5 bases from J, with 17 bases between. The chain's CDR3 is CASSPLRRGGDNEQFF. CDR3 DNA: TGTGCCAGCTCACCCCTCAGGAGGGGGGGGGACAATGAGCAGTTCTTC. The whole variable domain, remainder taken from reference TRBV18 and TRBJ2-1, is NAGVMQNPRHLVRRRGQEARLRCSPMKGHSHVYWYRQLPEEGLKFMVYLQKENIIDESGMPKERFSAEFPKEGPSILRIQQVVRGDSAAYFCASSPLRRGGDNEQFFGPGTRLTVL.

This chain connects TRBV7-8 to TRBJ1-2; 8 positions agree with TRBD1. This CDR3 is built from 14 residues. V trimming: 1 base; J trimming: 4 bases; junction bases outside the gene matches: 2. From germline, CDR1 is SGHVS and CDR2 FQNEAQ. CDR3 sequence: CASSLGDRIYGYTF. In DNA form, the CDR3 reads TGTGCCAGCAGCTTAGGGGACAGGATCTATGGCTACACCTTC.

This sequence joins TRBV11-3 and TRBJ1-5; 9 bases map to TRBD1. With 1 base clipped from V and 6 bases from J, the junction kept 4 bases outside the gene matches. Germline assignment: CDR1 SGHNT and CDR2 YENEEA. The CDR3 runs to 15 residues. The CDR3: CASSLGDRDSQPQHF. In DNA form, the CDR3 reads TGTGCCAGCAGCTTAGGGGACAGGGACAGTCAGCCCCAGCATTTT. Full variable domain (rest looked up from reference TRBV11-3 and TRBJ1-5): EAGVVQSPRYKIIEKKQPVAFWCNPISGHNTLYWYLQNLGQGPELLIRYENEEAVDDSQLPKDRFSAERLKGVDSTLKIQPAELGDSAVYLCASSLGDRDSQPQHFGDGTRLSIL.

This clone was recorded once. The CDR3 here is CASSVEQGGTYEQYF. The CDR3 DNA follows: TGTGCCAGCAGCGTAGAACAGGGGGGGACCTACGAGCAGTACTTC. The rearrangement joins TRBV9 to TRBJ2-5; perhaps TRBD1 as D (8 bases). The J call could be wrong; TRBJ2-7 is a better fit for the DNA end. Per germline, CDR1 SGDLS and CDR2 YYNGEE. There are 15 residues in the CDR3.

The chain combines TRBV13 with TRBJ2-2, with 8 bases aligning to TRBD2. Trimming took 4 bases from V and 7 from J; bases not matched to a gene: 8. The CDR3 covers 15 residues. In germline, CDR1 is PRHDT, CDR2 FYEKMQ (reference sequence). The CDR3 reads CASSSLGLADGELFF. The CDR3 DNA sequence: TGTGCCAGCAGCTCTCTAGGACTAGCAGACGGGGAGCTGTTTTTT. The whole variable domain, filled in from reference TRBV13 and TRBJ2-2, reads AAGVIQSPRHLIKEKRETATLKCYPIPRHDTVYWYQQGPGQDPQFLISFYEKMQSDKGSIPDRFSAQQFSDYHSELNMSSLELGDSALYFCASSSLGLADGELFFGEGSRLTVL.

J is TRBJ2-1 and V is TRBV7-3; 9 positions match TRBD2. V shed 6 bases and J 2 bases; nucleotides not matched to a gene: 5. The germline CDR1 and CDR2 sequences are SGHTA and FQGTGA. CDR3 length: 15 residues. CDR3 bases: TGTGCCAGCAGTTCCGCGGGGGGGCCCTACAATGAGCAGTTCTTC. Translation: CASSSAGGPYNEQFF.

The count of this clone is one. The CDR3 region has the DNA TGTGCCAGTAGTCGTTACACCATATATTTT. Its protein is CASSRYTIYF. The chain is built from TRBV19 and TRBJ1-3; D remains unclear. Germline CDR1 is LNHDA and CDR2 is SQIVND (reference sequence). V was clipped by 5 bases and J by 8 bases, with 4 bases between them. The CDR3 has 10 amino acids.

The genes are TRBV6-5 and TRBJ2-7; tentatively, D is TRBD2 (5 bases). The CDR3 runs 15 residues. V lost 2 bases to trimming and J lost 2 bases, with 13 bases between them. CDR1 MNHEY and CDR2 SVGAGI come from the germline V gene. For the CDR3, the DNA is TGTGCCAGCAGTTACCGCGAGAGGGATCCCTACGAGCAGTACTTC. Translation gives CASSYRERDPYEQYF.

The chain joins TRBV12-5 to TRBJ1-1; D gene uncertain. V gave up 1 base and J gave up 5 bases, with 8 bases separating them. CDR3 size: 13 residues. Germline loops: CDR1 LGHNT, CDR2 FRNRAP. CDR3 DNA: TGTGCTAGTGGTTTGGGGGCAGGAACTGAAGCTTTCTTT. It specifies CASGLGAGTEAFF. Together with reference TRBV12-5 and TRBJ1-1, the CDR3 gives the full variable domain: DARVTQTPRHKVTEMGQEVTMRCQPILGHNTVFWYRQTMMQGLELLAYFRNRAPLDDSGMPKDRFSAEMPDATLATLKIQPSEPRDSAVYFCASGLGAGTEAFFGQGTRLTVV.

This chain connects TRBV7-8 to TRBJ1-5; 7 positions match TRBD1. Unmatched junction bases numbered 10, after V lost 5 bases and J lost 9 bases. The CDR3 contains 14 residues. Germline V gene sequence: CDR1 SGHVS, CDR2 FQNEAQ. CDR3 coding DNA: TGTGCCAGCAGCCCCCGGGACAGCGTTAGGCCCCAGCATTTT. Protein: CASSPRDSVRPQHF.

The chain is built from TRBV4-2 and TRBJ1-1; D is unresolved. Trimming took 1 base from V and 4 from J, leaving 13 bases between them. CDR3 length equals 15 residues. Germline loops: CDR1 LGHNA, CDR2 YNFKEQ. Here the CDR3 DNA reads TGTGCCAGCAGCCAAGGTGGGCCCGGTCTCACTGAAGCTTTCTTT. It is translated as CASSQGGPGLTEAFF.

This clone was recorded once. This chain links TRBV5-1 with TRBJ2-7; 9 nucleotides line up with TRBD1. The V and J ends lost 6 bases and 4 bases, in that order; junction bases with no gene match: 20. The CDR3 spans 18 residues. Germline V gives CDR1 SGHRS, CDR2 YFSETQ. DNA for the CDR3: TGCGCCAGCACGGGTATCTCTTCTCTACAGGGGGCAAGGTACGAGCAGTACTTC. Protein product: CASTGISSLQGARYEQYF.

In DNA, the CDR3 is TGTGCCAGCTCAGAGGGACTAGCGGATTCCTACGAGCAGTACTTC. Protein: CASSEGLADSYEQYF. The chain employs TRBV19 and TRBJ2-7; 11 bases align to TRBD2. The CDR3 runs 15 residues. From germline, CDR1 is LNHDA and CDR2 SQIVND (reference sequence). With 9 bases clipped from V and 1 base from J, the junction kept 8 bases outside the gene matches.